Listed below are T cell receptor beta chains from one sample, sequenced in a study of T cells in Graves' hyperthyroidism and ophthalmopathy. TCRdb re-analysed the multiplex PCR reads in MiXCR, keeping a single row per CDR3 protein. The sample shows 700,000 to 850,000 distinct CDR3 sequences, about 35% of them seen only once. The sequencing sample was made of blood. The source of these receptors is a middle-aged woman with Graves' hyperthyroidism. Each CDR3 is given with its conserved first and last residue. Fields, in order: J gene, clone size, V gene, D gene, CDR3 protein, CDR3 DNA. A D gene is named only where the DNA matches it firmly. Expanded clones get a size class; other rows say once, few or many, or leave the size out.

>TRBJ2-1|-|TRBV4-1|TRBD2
CASSQGLAGVSVNEQFF
TGCGCCAGCAGCCAGGGACTAGCGGGAGTTTCAGTGAATGAGCAGTTCTTC
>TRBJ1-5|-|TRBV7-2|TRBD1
CASSLEDRSNQPQHF
TGTGCCAGCAGCTTAGAGGACAGGAGCAATCAGCCCCAGCATTTT
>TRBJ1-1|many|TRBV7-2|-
CASSSSSPAAREAFF
TGTGCCAGCAGCTCCTCCTCCCCGGCCGCGCGTGAAGCTTTCTTT
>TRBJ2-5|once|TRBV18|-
CDSSPIRTDQETQYF
TGTGACAGCTCACCAATTCGGACAGACCAAGAGACCCAGTACTTC
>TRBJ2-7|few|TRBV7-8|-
CASSFNLAYSYEQYF
TGTGCCAGCAGCTTCAACCTAGCCTATTCCTACGAGCAGTACTTC
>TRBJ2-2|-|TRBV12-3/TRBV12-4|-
CASRIGGYGELFF
TGTGCCAGCAGGATAGGGGGATACGGGGAGCTGTTTTTT
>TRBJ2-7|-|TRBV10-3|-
CAWSMGVHEQYF
TGTGCCTGGAGTATGGGGGTCCACGAGCAGTACTTC
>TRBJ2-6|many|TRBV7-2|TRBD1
CASSRTGYSSGANVLTF
TGTGCCAGCAGCCGGACAGGGTACAGCTCTGGGGCCAACGTCCTGACTTTC
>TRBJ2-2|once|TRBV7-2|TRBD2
CASSSRLAGKNTGELFF
TGTGCCAGCAGCTCTAGACTAGCGGGAAAGAACACCGGGGAGCTGTTTTTT
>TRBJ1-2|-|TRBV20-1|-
CSARGGGGEGYTF
TGCAGCGCTAGAGGGGGTGGGGGAGAGGGCTACACCTTC
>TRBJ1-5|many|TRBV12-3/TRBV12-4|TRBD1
CASSIRGTESNQPQHF
TGTGCCAGCAGTATCCGAGGGACAGAGAGCAATCAGCCCCAGCATTTT
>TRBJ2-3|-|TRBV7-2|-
CASSLREGSSTDTQYF
TGTGCCAGCAGCTTAAGGGAAGGGTCTAGCACAGATACGCAGTATTTT
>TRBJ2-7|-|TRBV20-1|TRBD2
CSARSGRYNEQYF
TGCAGTGCCCGTAGCGGGAGATACAATGAGCAGTACTTC
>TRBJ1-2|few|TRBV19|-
CASSPWAEGPDNYGYTF
TGTGCCAGTAGCCCCTGGGCCGAGGGTCCAGATAACTATGGCTACACCTTC
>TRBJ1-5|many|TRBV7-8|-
CASSLDGVNNQPQHF
TGTGCCAGCAGCTTAGATGGGGTTAACAATCAGCCCCAGCATTTT
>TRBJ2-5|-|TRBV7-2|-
CASSPEGQRGETQYF
TGTGCCAGCAGCCCGGAGGGACAGAGGGGGGAGACCCAGTACTTC
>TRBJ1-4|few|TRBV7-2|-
CASSLQNEKLFF
TGTGCCAGCAGCTTACAAAATGAAAAACTGTTTTTT
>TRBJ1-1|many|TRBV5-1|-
CASSFRQDTEAFF
TGTGCCAGCAGTTTCCGTCAAGACACTGAAGCTTTCTTT
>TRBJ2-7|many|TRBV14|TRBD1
CASSQIGTVLYEQYF
TGTGCCAGCAGCCAAATCGGGACAGTGCTCTACGAGCAGTACTTC
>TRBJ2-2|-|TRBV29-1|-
CSSYGALDTGELFF
TGCAGCAGTTACGGTGCACTAGACACCGGGGAGCTGTTTTTT
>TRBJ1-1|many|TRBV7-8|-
CASSLQGPGGTEAFF
TGTGCCAGCAGCTTGCAGGGGCCCGGGGGAACTGAAGCTTTCTTT
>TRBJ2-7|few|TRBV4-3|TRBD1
CASSQSTGTGNSYEQYF
TGCGCCAGCAGCCAGTCCACCGGGACAGGGAATTCCTACGAGCAGTACTTC
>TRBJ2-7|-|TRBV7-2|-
CASSLNSGTYEQYF
TGTGCCAGCAGCTTAAATTCCGGGACCTACGAGCAGTACTTC
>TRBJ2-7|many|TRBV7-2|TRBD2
CASTLAGLDEQYF
TGTGCCAGCACCCTAGCGGGGCTCGACGAGCAGTACTTC
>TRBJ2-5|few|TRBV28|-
CASREYQETQYF
TGTGCCAGCCGGGAGTACCAAGAGACCCAGTACTTC
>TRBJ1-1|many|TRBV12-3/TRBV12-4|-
CASSLGDWGSNTEAFF
TGTGCCAGCAGTTTAGGGGATTGGGGTAGTAACACTGAAGCTTTCTTT
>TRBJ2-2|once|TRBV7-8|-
CARERITNTGELFF
TGTGCCAGAGAAAGAATCACGAACACCGGGGAGCTGTTTTTT
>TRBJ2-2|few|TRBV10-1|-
CASSALVNTGELFF
TGCGCCAGCAGTGCGCTCGTAAACACCGGGGAGCTGTTTTTT
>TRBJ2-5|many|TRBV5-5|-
CASSSRPPETQYF
TGTGCCAGCAGCTCGCGCCCTCCAGAGACCCAGTACTTC
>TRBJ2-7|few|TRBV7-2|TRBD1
CASSSWTGPAYEQYF
TGTGCCAGCAGCTCATGGACAGGGCCTGCCTACGAGCAGTACTTC
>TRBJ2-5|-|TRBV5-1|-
CASSPGHGRETQYF
TGCGCCAGCAGCCCGGGTCACGGAAGGGAGACCCAGTACTTC
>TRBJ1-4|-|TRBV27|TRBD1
CASRNSGGNEKLFF
TGTGCCAGCCGAAATTCAGGGGGTAATGAAAAACTGTTTTTT
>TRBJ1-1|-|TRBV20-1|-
CSARGQIFEAFF
TGCAGTGCTAGAGGACAGATATTTGAAGCTTTCTTT
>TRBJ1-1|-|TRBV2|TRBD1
CASSPTRDRGRSTFF
TGTGCCAGCTCACCCACTAGGGACAGGGGGCGATCAACTTTCTTT
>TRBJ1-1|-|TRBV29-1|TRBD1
CSVEGGQGNNEQFF
TGCAGCGTTGAAGGTGGACAGGGGAACAATGAGCAGTTCTTT